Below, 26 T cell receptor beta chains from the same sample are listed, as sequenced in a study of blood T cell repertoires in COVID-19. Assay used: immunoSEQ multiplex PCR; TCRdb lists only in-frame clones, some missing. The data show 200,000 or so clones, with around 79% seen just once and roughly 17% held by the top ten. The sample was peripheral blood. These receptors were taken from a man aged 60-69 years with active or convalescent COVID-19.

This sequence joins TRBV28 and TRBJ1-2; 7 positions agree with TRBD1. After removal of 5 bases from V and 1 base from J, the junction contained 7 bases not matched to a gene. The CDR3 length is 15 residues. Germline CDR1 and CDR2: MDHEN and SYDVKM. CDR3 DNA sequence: TGTGCCAGCAGTCTCCCCGGGACAGTTAACTATGGCTACACCTTC. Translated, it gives CASSLPGTVNYGYTF.

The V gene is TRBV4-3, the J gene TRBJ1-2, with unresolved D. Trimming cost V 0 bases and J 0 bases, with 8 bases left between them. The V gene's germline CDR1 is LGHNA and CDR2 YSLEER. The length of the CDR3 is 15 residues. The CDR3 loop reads CASSQDPGANYGYTF. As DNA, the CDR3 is TGCGCCAGCAGCCAAGACCCTGGAGCTAACTATGGCTACACCTTC.

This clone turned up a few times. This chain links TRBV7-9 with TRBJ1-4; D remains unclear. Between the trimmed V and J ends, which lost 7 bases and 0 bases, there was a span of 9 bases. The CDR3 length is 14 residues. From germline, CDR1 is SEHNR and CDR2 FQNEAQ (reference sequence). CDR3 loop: CASTNPTTNEKLFF. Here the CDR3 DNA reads TGTGCCAGCACCAACCCTACAACTAATGAAAAACTGTTTTTT.

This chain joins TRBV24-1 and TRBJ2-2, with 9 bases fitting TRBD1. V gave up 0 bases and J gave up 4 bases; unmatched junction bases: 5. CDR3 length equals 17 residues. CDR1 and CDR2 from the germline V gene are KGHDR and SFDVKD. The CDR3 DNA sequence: TGTGCCACCAGTGATTTGCTTGCGACAGGGGGCACCGGGGAGCTGTTTTTT. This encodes CATSDLLATGGTGELFF.

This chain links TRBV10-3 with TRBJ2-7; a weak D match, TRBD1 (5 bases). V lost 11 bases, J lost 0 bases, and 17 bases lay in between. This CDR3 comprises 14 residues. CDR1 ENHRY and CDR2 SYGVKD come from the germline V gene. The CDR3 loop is CAVGREGSSYEQYF. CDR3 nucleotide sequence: TGTGCCGTAGGCAGGGAAGGTAGCTCCTACGAGCAGTACTTC.

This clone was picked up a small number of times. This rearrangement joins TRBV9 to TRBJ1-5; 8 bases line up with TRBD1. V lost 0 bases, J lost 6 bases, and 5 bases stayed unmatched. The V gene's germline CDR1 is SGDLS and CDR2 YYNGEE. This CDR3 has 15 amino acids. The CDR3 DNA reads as TGTGCCAGCAGCGTAGACCAGGGGGCTGGTCAGCCCCAGCATTTT. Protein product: CASSVDQGAGQPQHF.

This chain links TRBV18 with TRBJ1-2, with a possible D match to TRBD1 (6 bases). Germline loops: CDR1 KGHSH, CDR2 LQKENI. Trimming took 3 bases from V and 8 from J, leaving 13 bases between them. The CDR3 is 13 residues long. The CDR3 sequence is CASSPLQGSGYTF. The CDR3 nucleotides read TGTGCCAGCTCACCCTTACAGGGATCCGGCTACACCTTC.

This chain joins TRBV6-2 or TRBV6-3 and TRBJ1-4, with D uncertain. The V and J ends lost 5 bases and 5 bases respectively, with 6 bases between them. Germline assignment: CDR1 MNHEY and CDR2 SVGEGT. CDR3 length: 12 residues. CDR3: CASSRENEKLFF. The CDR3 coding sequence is TGTGCCAGCAGTAGAGAGAATGAAAAACTGTTTTTT.

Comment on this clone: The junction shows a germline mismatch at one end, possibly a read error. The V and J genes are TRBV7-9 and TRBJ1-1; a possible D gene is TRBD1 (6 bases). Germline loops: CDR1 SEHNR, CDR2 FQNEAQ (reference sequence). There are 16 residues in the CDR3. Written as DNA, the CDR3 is TGTGCCAGCAGTTACCACAGGGCAGGTAGATCGGCTGAAGTTTTCTTT. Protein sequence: CASSYHRAGRSAEVFF.

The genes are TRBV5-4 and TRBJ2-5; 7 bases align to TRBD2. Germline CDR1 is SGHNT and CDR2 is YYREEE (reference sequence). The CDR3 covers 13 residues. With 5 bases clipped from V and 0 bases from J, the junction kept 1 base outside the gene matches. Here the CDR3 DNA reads TGTGCCAGCAGACTAGCGTACCAAGAGACCCAGTACTTC. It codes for CASRLAYQETQYF.

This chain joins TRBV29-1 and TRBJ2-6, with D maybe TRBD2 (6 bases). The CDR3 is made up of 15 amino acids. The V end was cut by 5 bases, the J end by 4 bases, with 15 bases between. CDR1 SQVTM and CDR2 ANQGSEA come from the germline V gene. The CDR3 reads CSVYSEGQGANVLTF. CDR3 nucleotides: TGCAGCGTTTATTCGGAGGGGCAGGGGGCCAACGTCCTGACTTTC.

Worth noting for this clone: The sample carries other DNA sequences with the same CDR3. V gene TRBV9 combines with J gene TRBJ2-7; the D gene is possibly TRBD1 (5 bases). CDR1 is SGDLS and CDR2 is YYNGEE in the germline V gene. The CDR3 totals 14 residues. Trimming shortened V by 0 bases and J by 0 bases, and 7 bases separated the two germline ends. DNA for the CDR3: TGTGCCAGCAGCGTAGGACAGCTCTCCTACGAGCAGTACTTC. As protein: CASSVGQLSYEQYF.

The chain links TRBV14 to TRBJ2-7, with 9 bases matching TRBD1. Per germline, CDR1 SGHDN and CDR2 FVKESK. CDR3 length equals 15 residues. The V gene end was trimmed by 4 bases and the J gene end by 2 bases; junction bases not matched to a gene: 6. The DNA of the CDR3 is TGTGCCAGCAGCCTCAGACAGGGGGATACCTACGAGCAGTACTTC. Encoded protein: CASSLRQGDTYEQYF.

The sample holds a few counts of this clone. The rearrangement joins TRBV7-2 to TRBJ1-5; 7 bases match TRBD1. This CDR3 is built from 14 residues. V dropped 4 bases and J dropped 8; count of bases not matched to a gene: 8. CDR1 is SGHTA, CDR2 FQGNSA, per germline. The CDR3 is CASSSQGGEKPQHF. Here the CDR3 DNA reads TGTGCCAGCAGCTCTCAAGGGGGCGAGAAGCCCCAGCATTTT.

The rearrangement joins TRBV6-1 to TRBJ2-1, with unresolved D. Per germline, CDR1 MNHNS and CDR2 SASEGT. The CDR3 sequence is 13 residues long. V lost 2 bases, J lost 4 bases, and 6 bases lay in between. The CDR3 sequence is CASSETVYNEQFF. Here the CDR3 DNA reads TGTGCCAGCAGTGAAACGGTTTACAATGAGCAGTTCTTC.

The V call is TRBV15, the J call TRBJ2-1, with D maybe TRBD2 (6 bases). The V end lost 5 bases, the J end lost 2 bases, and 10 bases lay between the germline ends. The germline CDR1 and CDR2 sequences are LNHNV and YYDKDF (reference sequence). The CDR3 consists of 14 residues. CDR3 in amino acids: CATSWDSTYNEQFF. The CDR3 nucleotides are TGTGCCACCAGCTGGGACTCTACCTACAATGAGCAGTTCTTC.

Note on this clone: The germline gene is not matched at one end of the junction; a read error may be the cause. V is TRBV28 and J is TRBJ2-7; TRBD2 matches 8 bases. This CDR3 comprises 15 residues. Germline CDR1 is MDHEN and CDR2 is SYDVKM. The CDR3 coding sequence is TGTGCCAGCAGCCCTTCAGCGGGAGTCTCCCACGAGCAGTACTTC. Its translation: CASSPSAGVSHEQYF.

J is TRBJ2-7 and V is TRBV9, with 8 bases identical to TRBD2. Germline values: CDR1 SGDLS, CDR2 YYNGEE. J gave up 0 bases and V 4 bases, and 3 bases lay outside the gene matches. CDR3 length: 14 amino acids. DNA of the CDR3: TGTGCCAGCAGCATACTAGCGGACTCCTACGAGCAGTACTTC. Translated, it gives CASSILADSYEQYF.

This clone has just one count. CDR3 region: CASRGLEDTQYF. The CDR3 DNA is TGTGCCAGCAGGGGACTAGAGGATACGCAGTATTTT. The rearrangement joins TRBV12-3 or TRBV12-4 to TRBJ2-3; 8 nucleotides agree with TRBD2. Trimming removed 6 bases from V and 6 bases from J; junction bases left unmatched: 2. There are 12 residues in the CDR3.

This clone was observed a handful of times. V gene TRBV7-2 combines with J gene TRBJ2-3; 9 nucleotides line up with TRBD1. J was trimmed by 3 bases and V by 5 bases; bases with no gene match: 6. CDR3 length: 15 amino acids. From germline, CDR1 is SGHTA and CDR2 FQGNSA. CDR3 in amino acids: CASSPDRGKTDTQYF. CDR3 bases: TGTGCCAGCAGCCCCGACAGGGGGAAGACAGATACGCAGTATTTT. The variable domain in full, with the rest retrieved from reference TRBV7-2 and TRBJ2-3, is GAGVSQSPSNKVTEKGKDVELRCDPISGHTALYWYRQSLGQGLEFLIYFQGNSAPDKSGLPSDRFSAERTGGSVSTLTIQRTQQEDSAVYLCASSPDRGKTDTQYFGPGTRLTVL.

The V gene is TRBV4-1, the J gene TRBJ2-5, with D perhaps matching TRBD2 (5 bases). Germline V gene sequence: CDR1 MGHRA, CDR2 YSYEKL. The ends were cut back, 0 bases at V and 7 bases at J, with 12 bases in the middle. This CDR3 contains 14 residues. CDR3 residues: CASSQDGRGSTQYF. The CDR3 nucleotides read TGCGCCAGCAGCCAAGATGGAAGAGGGTCGACCCAGTACTTC.

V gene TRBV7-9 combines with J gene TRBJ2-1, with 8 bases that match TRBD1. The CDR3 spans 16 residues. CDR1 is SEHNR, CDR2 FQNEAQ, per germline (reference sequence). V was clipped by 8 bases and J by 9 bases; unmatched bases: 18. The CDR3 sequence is CASVVSGGAGRTEQFF. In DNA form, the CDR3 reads TGTGCCAGCGTGGTTTCAGGGGGCGCAGGTAGAACTGAGCAGTTCTTC. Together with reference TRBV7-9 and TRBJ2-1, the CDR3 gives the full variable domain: DTGVSQNPRHKITKRGQNVTFRCDPISEHNRLYWYRQTLGQGPEFLTYFQNEAQLEKSRLLSDRFSAERPKGSFSTLEIQRTEQGDSAMYLCASVVSGGAGRTEQFFGPGTRLTVL.

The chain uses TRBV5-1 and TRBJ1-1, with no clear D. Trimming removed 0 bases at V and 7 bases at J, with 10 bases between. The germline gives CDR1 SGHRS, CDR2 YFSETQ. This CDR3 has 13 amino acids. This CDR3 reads CASSLVQASEAFF. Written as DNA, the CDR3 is TGCGCCAGCAGCTTGGTCCAGGCCAGTGAAGCTTTCTTT.

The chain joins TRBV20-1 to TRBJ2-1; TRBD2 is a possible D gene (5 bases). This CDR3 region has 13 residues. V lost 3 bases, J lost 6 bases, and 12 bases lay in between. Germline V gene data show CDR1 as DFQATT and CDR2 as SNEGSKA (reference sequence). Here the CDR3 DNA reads TGCAGTGCTAGTACGCGGGTTACCAATGAGCAGTTCTTC. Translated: CSASTRVTNEQFF.

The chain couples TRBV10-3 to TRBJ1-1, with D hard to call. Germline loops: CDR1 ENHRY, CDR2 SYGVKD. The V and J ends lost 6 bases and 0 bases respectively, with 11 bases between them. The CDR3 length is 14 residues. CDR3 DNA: TGTGCCATCAGGGAAGAGGCTATGAACACTGAAGCTTTCTTT. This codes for CAIREEAMNTEAFF.

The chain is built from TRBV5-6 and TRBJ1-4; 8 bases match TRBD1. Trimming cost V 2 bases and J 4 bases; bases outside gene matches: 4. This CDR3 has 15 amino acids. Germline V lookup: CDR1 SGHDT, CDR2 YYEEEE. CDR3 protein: CASSLPGTGNEKLFF. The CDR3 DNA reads TGTGCCAGCAGCTTACCTGGGACAGGTAATGAAAAACTGTTTTTT.